Given below is one T cell receptor (beta chain) in context. This entry comes from a study of blood T cell repertoires in COVID-19. Sequenced by immunoSEQ multiplex PCR; TCRdb stores in-frame clones only, minus some. Altogether approximately 430,000 clones are present, 86% being singletons, with the ten largest covering approximately 1.5%. Trimming cost V 0 bases and J 0 bases, with 9 bases left between them. The CDR3 runs 16 residues. Germline V gene sequence: CDR1 ENHRY, CDR2 SYGVKD. The sequencing sample was made of peripheral blood. The receptor was isolated from a woman under 40 with active or convalescent COVID-19. The chain has TRBV10-3 and TRBJ2-1; no firm D call. CDR3 DNA sequence: TGTGCCATCAGTGAGTCGAGGCTGAGCTCCTACAATGAGCAGTTCTTC. Its protein is CAISESRLSSYNEQFF.